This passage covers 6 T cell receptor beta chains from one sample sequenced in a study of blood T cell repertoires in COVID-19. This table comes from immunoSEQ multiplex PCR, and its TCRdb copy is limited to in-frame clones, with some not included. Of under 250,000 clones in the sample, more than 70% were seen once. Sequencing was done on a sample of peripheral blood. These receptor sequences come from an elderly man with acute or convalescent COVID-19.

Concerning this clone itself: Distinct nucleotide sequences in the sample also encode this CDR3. The CDR3 spells CSVEREAFF. CDR3 nucleotide sequence: TGCAGCGTTGAACGTGAAGCTTTCTTT. The chain combines TRBV29-1 with TRBJ1-1; D is unresolved. The V gene lost 2 bases and the J gene lost 7 bases, with 2 bases spanning the gap. CDR3 length: 9 amino acids. Per the germline V gene, CDR1 is SQVTM and CDR2 is ANQGSEA. The whole variable domain, filled in from reference TRBV29-1 and TRBJ1-1, reads SAVISQKPSRDICQRGTSLTIQCQVDSQVTMMFWYRQQPGQSLTLIATANQGSEATYESGFVIDKFPISRPNLTFSTLTVSNMSPEDSSIYLCSVEREAFFGQGTRLTVV.

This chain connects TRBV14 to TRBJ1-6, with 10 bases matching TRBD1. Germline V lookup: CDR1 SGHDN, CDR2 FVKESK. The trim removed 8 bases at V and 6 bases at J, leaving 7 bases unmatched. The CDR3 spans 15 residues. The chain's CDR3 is CASATTGGFNSPLHF. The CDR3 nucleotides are TGTGCCAGCGCGACGACAGGGGGCTTTAATTCACCCCTCCACTTT.

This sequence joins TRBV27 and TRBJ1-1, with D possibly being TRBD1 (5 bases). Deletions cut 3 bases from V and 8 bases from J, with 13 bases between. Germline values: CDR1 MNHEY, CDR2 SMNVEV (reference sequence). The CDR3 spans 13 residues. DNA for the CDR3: TGTGCCAGCAGTTTCCCAGGCTCAGGGGAAGCTTTCTTT. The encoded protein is CASSFPGSGEAFF.

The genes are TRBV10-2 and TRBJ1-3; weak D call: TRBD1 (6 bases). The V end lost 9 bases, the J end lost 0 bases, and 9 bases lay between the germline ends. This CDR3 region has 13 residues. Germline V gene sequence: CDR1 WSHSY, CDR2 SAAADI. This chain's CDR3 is CASQGNSGNTIYF. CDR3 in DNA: TGCGCCAGTCAGGGGAACTCTGGAAACACCATATATTTT.

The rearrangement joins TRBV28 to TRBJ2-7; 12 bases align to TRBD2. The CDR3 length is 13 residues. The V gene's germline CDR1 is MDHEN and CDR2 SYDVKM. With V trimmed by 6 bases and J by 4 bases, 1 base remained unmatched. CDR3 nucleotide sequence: TGTGCCAGCAGGACTAGCGGGAGTTACGAGCAGTACTTC. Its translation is CASRTSGSYEQYF.

The CDR3 here is CASSEGPGQGTEQFF. The CDR3 region has the DNA TGTGCCAGCAGTGAAGGCCCGGGACAGGGAACTGAGCAGTTCTTC. This chain links TRBV6-1 with TRBJ2-1; 9 nucleotides agree with TRBD1. CDR1 and CDR2 (germline): MNHNS, SASEGT. J gave up 9 bases and V 1 base, and 7 bases lay outside the gene matches. This CDR3 is 15 amino acids long.